This T cell receptor (beta chain) was sequenced for a study of CD8 T cells in ankylosing spondylitis. This clonotype appeared a few times. TCRdb called the 5' RACE reads again in MiXCR, with one record for every CDR3 protein. In the table there are approximately 210,000 distinct CDR3 sequences, 9.5% to 15% of which are singletons. CDR1 is DFQATT and CDR2 is SNEGSKA in the germline V gene (reference sequence). This CDR3 region has 14 residues. V lost 1 base, J lost 5 bases, and 15 bases lay in between. This sequence joins TRBV20-1 and TRBJ2-7; D possibly corresponds to TRBD2 (5 bases). The material sequenced was blood, either unsorted or a sorted T cell fraction (not recorded which). The receptor's source is a male donor with ankylosing spondylitis or in good health (not recorded which). Here the CDR3 reads CSARGTSHLHEQYF. The CDR3 DNA is TGCAGTGCTAGAGGAACTAGTCATCTACACGAGCAGTACTTC.